This T cell receptor (beta chain) appears in the sequencing data of a study of regulatory T cells in long-lasting Graves disease. This clonotype was observed many times. What it binds is not known. Combining iRepertoire HTBI primers with Arm-PCR of CDR3 regions, the authors built TCR beta libraries. TCRdb re-called the multiplex PCR reads through MiXCR, storing one row per CDR3 protein. The sample has roughly 700,000 distinct CDR3 sequences; around 32% are singletons. Specified time point: persistent/refractory GD, antithyroid drugs over 5 years with positive TRAb. PBMCs were the source of the RNA used for TCR sequencing. V lost 0 bases and J 0 bases, leaving 3 bases between the germline ends. The CDR3 length is 14 residues. The germline gives CDR1 SGHAT, CDR2 FQNNGV. Regarding the study as a whole: Persistent disease exhibited a predilection for TRBV28, TRBJ1-2 and TRBJ2-5.

This sample comprised peripheral blood mononuclear cells (PBMCs), obtained when the disease was refractory, from a patient treated with antithyroid drugs. This chain connects TRBV11-2 to TRBJ2-4, with D hard to call. The sequence was obtained from a female donor with Graves disease. CDR3 coding DNA: TGTGCCAGCAGCTTAGATATAGCCAAAAACATTCAGTACTTC. This gives the protein CASSLDIAKNIQYF. Full variable domain (missing parts from reference TRBV11-2 and TRBJ2-4): EAGVAQSPRYKIIEKRQSVAFWCNPISGHATLYWYQQILGQGPKLLIQFQNNGVVDDSQLPKDRFSAERLKGVDSTLKIQPAKLEDSAVYLCASSLDIAKNIQYFGAGTRLSVL.